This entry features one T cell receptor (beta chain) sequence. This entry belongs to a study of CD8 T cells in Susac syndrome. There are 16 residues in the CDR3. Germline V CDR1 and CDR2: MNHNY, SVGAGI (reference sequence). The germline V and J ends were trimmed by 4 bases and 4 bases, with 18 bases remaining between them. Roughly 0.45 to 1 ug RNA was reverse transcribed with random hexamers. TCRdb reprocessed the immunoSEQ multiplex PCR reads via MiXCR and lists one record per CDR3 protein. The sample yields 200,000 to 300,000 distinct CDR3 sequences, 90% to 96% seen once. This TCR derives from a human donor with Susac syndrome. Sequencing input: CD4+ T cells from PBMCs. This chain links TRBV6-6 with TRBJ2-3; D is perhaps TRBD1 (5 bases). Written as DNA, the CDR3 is TGTGCCAGCAGTTGGGCGAGAAGGGGAAGCGCAGATACGCAGTATTTT. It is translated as CASSWARRGSADTQYF.